This TCR beta chain originates from a study of T cell responses to AZD1222 COVID-19 vaccine. Comments on this clone: Antigen: not known.

Study-wide findings and caveats: Donors skewed white British and female; clonal diversity was possibly underestimated.

V lost 1 base and J lost 5, with 14 bases in between. This CDR3 contains 15 residues. Germline CDR1 reads KGHSH; CDR2 reads LQKENI. Only in-frame clones appear in the TCRdb table, and some are missing; sequencing was by immunoSEQ multiplex PCR. Among approximately 50,000 clones listed, 75% to 90% were seen once. The source is an adult who received the AZD1222 COVID-19 vaccine. The chain carries TRBV18 and TRBJ2-5; D is tentatively TRBD1 or TRBD2 (5 bases each). The material was peripheral blood, obtained 28 days after the second AZD1222 dose. CDR3 bases: TGTGCCAGCTCACCACTGGTAGGGGAGTGGGAGACCCAGTACTTC. Translating gives CASSPLVGEWETQYF.